This T cell receptor beta chain was documented in a study of cytomegalovirus exposure and HLA in healthy donors. Germline assignment: CDR1 SGDLS and CDR2 YYNGEE. This CDR3 region has 18 residues. V dropped 0 bases and J dropped 0; count of bases not matched to a gene: 3. This clone has just a few counts. Some clones are missing from TCRdb's copy, which holds only in-frame ones; the method was immunoSEQ multiplex PCR. The sample shows around 60,000 clones, 90% of them seen only once. The J gene is TRBJ2-2, the V gene TRBV9, with 12 positions matching TRBD2. Specimen: PBMCs. The receptor's source is a young man in good health and CMV-seronegative. CDR3 protein: CASSVVLAGGPNTGELFF. The CDR3 region has the DNA TGTGCCAGCAGCGTAGTCCTAGCGGGAGGGCCGAACACCGGGGAGCTGTTTTTT.